Listed below are T cell receptor beta chains from one sample, sequenced in a study of shared clonotypes between healthy human individuals. Clones were read by immunoSEQ multiplex PCR, and TCRdb kept only the in-frame ones, dropping some. The sample yields millions of clones, over 85% seen once. The sample was naive CD8+ T cells sorted from blood. The receptor set was obtained from a man aged 18-30 years in good health. The CDR3 runs from the conserved cysteine through the conserved F or W. D genes are given only for firm matches. A clone size is listed for some rows: how often the clone was seen (once, few, many), or a class if it is expanded.

>NA|TRBJ2-7|NA|TRBV5-1
CASSLAGLSYEQYF
TGCGCCAGCAGCCTGGCGGGACTCTCCTACGAGCAGTACTTC
>few|TRBJ2-7|NA|TRBV10-2
CASRDSYEQYF
TGCGCCAGCAGGGACAGCTACGAGCAGTACTTC
>NA|TRBJ2-1|TRBD2|TRBV11-2
CASSLKAGGQYNEQFF
TGTGCCAGCAGCTTAAAGGCGGGGGGACAATACAATGAGCAGTTCTTC
>NA|TRBJ2-3|NA|TRBV15
CATSVGTEGDTQYF
TGTGCCACCAGCGTCGGGACGGAGGGCGATACGCAGTATTTT
>NA|TRBJ1-1|TRBD1|TRBV19
CASSAETGTGTEAFF
TGTGCCAGTAGTGCCGAGACAGGGACTGGCACTGAAGCTTTCTTT
>NA|TRBJ1-6|NA|TRBV7-2
CASSLGGAGMGSPLHF
TGTGCCAGCAGCTTAGGGGGCGCGGGGATGGGTTCACCCCTCCACTTT
>NA|TRBJ2-1|NA|TRBV29-1
CSWRDNEQFF
TGCAGCTGGCGGGACAATGAGCAGTTCTTC
>NA|TRBJ2-7|NA|TRBV7-9
CATEGPADEQYF
TGTGCCACCGAGGGGCCCGCCGACGAGCAGTACTTC
>NA|TRBJ2-7|NA|TRBV4-1
CASSPTPVSSYEQYF
TGCGCCAGCAGCCCGACTCCCGTTAGCTCCTACGAGCAGTACTTC
>NA|TRBJ2-7|TRBD2|TRBV13
CASSPPGLAYEQYF
TGTGCCAGCAGCCCACCGGGACTAGCCTACGAGCAGTACTTC
>NA|TRBJ2-5|TRBD1|TRBV9
CASSVADRVETQYF
TGTGCCAGCAGCGTAGCTGACAGGGTTGAGACCCAGTACTTC
>NA|TRBJ1-4|NA|TRBV9
CASTHGGLDEKLFF
TGTGCCAGCACCCATGGCGGATTGGATGAAAAACTGTTTTTT
>NA|TRBJ2-1|TRBD2|TRBV10-2
CASSGLAANEQFF
TGCGCCAGCAGCGGACTAGCGGCCAATGAGCAGTTCTTC
>NA|TRBJ1-6|NA|TRBV19
CASGAGPAPLHF
TGTGCCAGTGGTGCAGGGCCGGCACCCCTCCACTTT
>NA|TRBJ1-2|NA|TRBV6-1
CASSDVVGDVSYGYTF
TGTGCCAGCAGTGACGTGGTTGGGGACGTCTCCTATGGCTACACCTTC
>NA|TRBJ2-3|NA|TRBV5-4
CASSYWGGTDTQYF
TGTGCCAGCAGCTATTGGGGTGGCACAGATACGCAGTATTTT
>NA|TRBJ1-3|NA|TRBV19
CASSPSLISGNTIYF
TGTGCCAGTAGTCCCAGTCTCATCTCTGGAAACACCATATATTTT
>once|TRBJ2-3|TRBD2|TRBV5-6
CASSLVSSGPTDTQYF
TGTGCCAGCAGCTTGGTGTCTAGCGGACCCACAGATACGCAGTATTTT
>NA|TRBJ2-7|TRBD1|TRBV27
CASSLSGTGVGEQYF
TGTGCCAGCAGTTTATCCGGGACAGGGGTGGGGGAGCAGTACTTC
>NA|TRBJ2-7|NA|TRBV2
CASSEAPGYEQYF
TGTGCCAGCAGTGAAGCGCCGGGATACGAGCAGTACTTC
>NA|TRBJ2-5|TRBD1|TRBV7-7
CASSDRLTGEETQYF
TGTGCTAGCAGCGACCGACTAACAGGGGAAGAGACCCAGTACTTC
>NA|TRBJ2-7|TRBD1|TRBV11-3
CASSFGGQSYEQYF
TGTGCCAGCAGCTTTGGGGGACAGTCCTACGAGCAGTACTTC
>NA|TRBJ2-5|TRBD2|TRBV7-9
CASSHTSGDVQETQYF
TGTGCCAGCAGCCATACTAGCGGGGATGTTCAAGAGACCCAGTACTTC
>NA|TRBJ1-1|NA|TRBV7-9
CASSPGFPEAFF
TGTGCCAGCAGCCCAGGGTTCCCTGAAGCTTTCTTT
>NA|TRBJ1-2|TRBD1|TRBV27
CASSGQGANYGYTF
TGTGCCAGCAGCGGACAGGGGGCTAACTATGGCTACACCTTC
>once|TRBJ1-2|TRBD1|TRBV11-2
CASSLGGQVDFSYTF
TGTGCCAGCAGCTTAGGCGGACAGGTAGACTTCAGCTACACCTTC
>NA|TRBJ2-2|NA|TRBV7-9
CASSLSDTGELFF
TGTGCCAGCAGCTTGAGCGACACCGGGGAGCTGTTTTTT
>NA|TRBJ1-5|NA|TRBV7-2
CASSLLDSNQPQHF
TGTGCCAGCAGCTTATTAGATAGCAATCAGCCCCAGCATTTT
>NA|TRBJ1-5|NA|TRBV5-1
CASSLQGYSNQPQHF
TGCGCCAGCAGCTTGCAAGGATATAGCAATCAGCCCCAGCATTTT
>NA|TRBJ1-5|NA|TRBV9
CASKSQPQHF
TGTGCCAGCAAAAGCCAGCCCCAGCATTTT
>NA|TRBJ2-7|NA|TRBV11-2
CASSSSSVQQYF
TGTGCCAGCAGCTCATCATCGGTCCAGCAGTACTTC
>NA|TRBJ2-3|NA|TRBV5-6
CASSLLTAGDTQYF
TGTGCCAGCAGCTTGTTGACAGCCGGAGATACGCAGTATTTT
>NA|TRBJ1-6|NA|TRBV9
CASSVGGSNSPLHF
TGTGCCAGCAGCGTAGGAGGAAGTAATTCACCCCTCCACTTT
>NA|TRBJ2-5|TRBD2|TRBV7-6
CASSLARVAGEIQETQYF
TGTGCCAGCAGCTTAGCGCGGGTAGCGGGGGAAATACAAGAGACCCAGTACTTC
>NA|TRBJ1-5|NA|TRBV28
CASSFEGPVWPQHF
TGTGCCAGCAGTTTTGAGGGTCCTGTATGGCCCCAGCATTTT
>NA|TRBJ2-5|TRBD1|TRBV11-2
CASSPRTGTQETQYF
TGTGCCAGCAGCCCAAGGACAGGGACCCAAGAGACCCAGTACTTC
>NA|TRBJ1-5|NA|TRBV27
CASSEGGGNQPQHF
TGTGCCAGCAGTGAGGGTGGAGGCAATCAGCCCCAGCATTTT
>NA|TRBJ2-7|TRBD1|TRBV2
CASSSPGQGHEQYF
TGTGCCAGCAGTTCTCCGGGACAGGGCCACGAGCAGTACTTC
>NA|TRBJ1-1|NA|TRBV7-9
CASSFMGTEAFF
TGTGCCAGCAGCTTTATGGGGACTGAAGCTTTCTTT
>NA|TRBJ2-2|NA|TRBV11-2
CASSLAGTGELFF
TGTGCCAGCAGCTTAGCTGGCACCGGGGAGCTGTTTTTT
>NA|TRBJ2-4|TRBD2|TRBV5-1
CASSLGGSGLEGIQYF
TGCGCCAGCAGCTTGGGAGGTAGCGGACTAGAGGGCATTCAGTACTTC